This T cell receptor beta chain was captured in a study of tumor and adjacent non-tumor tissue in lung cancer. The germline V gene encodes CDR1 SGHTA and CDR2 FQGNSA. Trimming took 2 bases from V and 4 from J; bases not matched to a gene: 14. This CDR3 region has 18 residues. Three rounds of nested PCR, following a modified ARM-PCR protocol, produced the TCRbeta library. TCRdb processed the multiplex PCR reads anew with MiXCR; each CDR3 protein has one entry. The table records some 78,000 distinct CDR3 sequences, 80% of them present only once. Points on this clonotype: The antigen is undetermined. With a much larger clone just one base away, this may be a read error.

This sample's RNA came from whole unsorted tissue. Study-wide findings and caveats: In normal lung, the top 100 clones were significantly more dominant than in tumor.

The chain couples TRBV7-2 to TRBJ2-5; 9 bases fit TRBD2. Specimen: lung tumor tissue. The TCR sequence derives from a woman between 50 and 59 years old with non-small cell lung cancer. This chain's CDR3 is CASSLRWRASGTLETQYF. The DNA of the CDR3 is TGTGCCAGCAGCTTAAGGTGGCGCGCTAGCGGGACTCTAGAGACCCAGTACTTC.